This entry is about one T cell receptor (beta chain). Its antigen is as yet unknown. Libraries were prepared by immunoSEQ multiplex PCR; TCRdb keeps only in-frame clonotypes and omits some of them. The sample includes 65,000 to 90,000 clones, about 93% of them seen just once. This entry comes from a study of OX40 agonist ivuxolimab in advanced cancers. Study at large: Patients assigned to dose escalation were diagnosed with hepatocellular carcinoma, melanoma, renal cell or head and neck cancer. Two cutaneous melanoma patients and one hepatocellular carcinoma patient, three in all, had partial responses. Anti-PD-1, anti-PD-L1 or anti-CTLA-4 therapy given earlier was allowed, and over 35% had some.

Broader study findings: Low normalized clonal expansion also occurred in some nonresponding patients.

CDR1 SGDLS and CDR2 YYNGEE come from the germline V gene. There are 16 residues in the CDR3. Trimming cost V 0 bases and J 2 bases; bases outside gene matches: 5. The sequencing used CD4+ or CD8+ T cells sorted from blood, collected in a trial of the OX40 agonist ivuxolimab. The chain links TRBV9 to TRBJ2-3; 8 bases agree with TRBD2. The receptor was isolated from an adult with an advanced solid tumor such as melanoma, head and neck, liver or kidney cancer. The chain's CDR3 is CASSVVPAGVTDTQYF. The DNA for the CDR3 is TGTGCCAGCAGCGTAGTCCCAGCGGGGGTCACAGATACGCAGTATTTT.